The clone carrying this T cell receptor beta chain is a singleton in its sample. Here immunoSEQ multiplex PCR was the method, and the copy in TCRdb shows in-frame clones only, minus some. The data show a few hundred thousand clones, around nine tenths seen once. The sample is drawn from a study of blood T cell repertoires in COVID-19. The origin of this receptor is a man over 45 with COVID-19, enrolled during active disease. The material sequenced was peripheral blood.

The CDR3 DNA reads TGTGCCAGCAGCCCCTCGGGCAGGGGGCTAAGATTAGGTGAAGCTTTCTTT. It is translated as CASSPSGRGLRLGEAFF. The chain joins TRBV6-2 or TRBV6-3 to TRBJ1-1, with TRBD1 identical over 8 bases. With V trimmed by 6 bases and J by 7 bases, 19 bases remained unmatched. The CDR3 is 17 amino acids. Germline CDR1 and CDR2: MNHEY and SVGEGT.